One and the same sample provided the 20 T cell receptor beta chains below, sequenced in a study of cytomegalovirus exposure and HLA in healthy donors. Primers for the PCR totalled 60 Vbeta and 13 Jbeta. Sequencing was performed with immunoSEQ multiplex PCR; in TCRdb, only in-frame clones are kept and a portion is missing. The sample consists of more than 90,000 clones, about 75% of them appearing once. The sequencing input was PBMCs. All receptors derive from a man in his forties in good health and CMV-seropositive.

This CDR3 reads CASSPRTGGRNYGYTF. In DNA, the CDR3 is TGTGCCAGCAGCCCCCGGACAGGGGGCCGTAACTATGGCTACACCTTC. V is TRBV5-4 and J is TRBJ1-2; 11 bases map to TRBD1. J was trimmed by 1 base and V by 4 bases; bases with no gene match: 6. The germline gives CDR1 SGHNT, CDR2 YYREEE (reference sequence). This CDR3 is 16 amino acids long.

The genes are TRBV7-6 and TRBJ1-2; tentative D call: TRBD1 (5 bases). The CDR3 totals 15 residues. Germline V gene sequence: CDR1 SGHVS, CDR2 FNYEAQ. Trimming stripped 1 base from V and 5 bases from J, with 14 bases between. The CDR3 DNA reads TGTGCCAGCAGCTTAGTGGTACAGGATCAGTATGGCTACACCTTC. The encoded protein is CASSLVVQDQYGYTF.

V is TRBV13 and J is TRBJ2-3; 14 bases line up with TRBD2. V lost 5 bases to trimming and J lost 1 base; unmatched junction nucleotides: 2. The CDR3 spans 16 residues. CDR1 and CDR2 (germline): PRHDT, FYEKMQ (reference sequence). The CDR3 sequence: CASSAGLAGGTDTQYF. In DNA form, the CDR3 reads TGTGCCAGCAGCGCGGGACTAGCGGGAGGCACAGATACGCAGTATTTT.

The chain joins TRBV7-2 to TRBJ2-4; 9 bases line up with TRBD1. The CDR3 has 15 residues. Germline assignment: CDR1 SGHTA and CDR2 FQGNSA. V shed 5 bases, J shed 7 bases, and the junction held 9 bases outside the gene matches. CDR3 sequence reads: CASSVSTGGVNIQYF. The CDR3 coding sequence is TGTGCCAGCAGCGTATCTACAGGGGGCGTCAACATTCAGTACTTC.

This chain uses TRBV11-2 with TRBJ2-5; 11 bases are shared with TRBD2. The V gene's germline CDR1 is SGHAT and CDR2 FQNNGV. V shed 4 bases and J 3 bases; nucleotides not matched to a gene: 1. There are 14 residues in the CDR3. The CDR3 here is CASSWGLAEETQYF. Here the CDR3 DNA reads TGTGCCAGCAGCTGGGGACTAGCGGAAGAGACCCAGTACTTC. The whole variable domain, remainder taken from reference TRBV11-2 and TRBJ2-5, is EAGVAQSPRYKIIEKRQSVAFWCNPISGHATLYWYQQILGQGPKLLIQFQNNGVVDDSQLPKDRFSAERLKGVDSTLKIQPAKLEDSAVYLCASSWGLAEETQYFGPGTRLLVL.

The rearrangement links TRBV19 to TRBJ1-5; D remains unclear. The CDR3 is made up of 13 amino acids. Trimming shortened V by 1 base and J by 2 bases, and 3 bases separated the two germline ends. Germline V gives CDR1 LNHDA, CDR2 SQIVND (reference sequence). The CDR3 sequence is CASSIAGNQPQHF. DNA for the CDR3: TGTGCCAGTAGTATAGCCGGCAATCAGCCCCAGCATTTT.

The CDR3 nucleotides are TGTGCCAGCAGCTTAGTCCGCGGCAGGGGGTTAGAGACCCAGTACTTC. Translated, it gives CASSLVRGRGLETQYF. The V call is TRBV11-2, the J call TRBJ2-5, with TRBD1 identical over 7 bases. The CDR3 covers 16 residues. Trimming took 1 base from V and 4 from J; bases not matched to a gene: 9. CDR1 is SGHAT, CDR2 FQNNGV, per germline.

The chain links TRBV6-5 to TRBJ2-3; 11 nucleotides match TRBD2. Trimming at V came to 8 bases and at J to 4 bases, leaving 8 bases not matched to a gene. The CDR3 is 15 residues long. The germline gives CDR1 MNHEY, CDR2 SVGAGI. CDR3 in amino acids: CASGFSGGAADTQYF. The DNA of the CDR3 is TGTGCCAGCGGTTTTAGCGGGGGGGCCGCAGATACGCAGTATTTT.

The rearrangement uses TRBV6-5 and TRBJ2-1; D is perhaps TRBD1 (6 bases). Germline V CDR1 and CDR2: MNHEY, SVGAGI. This CDR3 is built from 16 residues. V was shortened by 0 bases and J by 6 bases, with 15 bases between the two germline ends. CDR3 DNA: TGTGCCAGCAGTTACTCTGGGGGCAGGTCTAGCAATGAGCAGTTCTTC. Translated: CASSYSGGRSSNEQFF.

In its sample, this clone was seen once. This chain links TRBV29-1 with TRBJ2-7, with 14 bases that match TRBD2. Trimming at V came to 7 bases and at J to 4 bases, leaving 3 bases not matched to a gene. In germline, CDR1 is SQVTM, CDR2 ANQGSEA. The CDR3 has 13 amino acids. For the CDR3, the DNA is TGCAGCGCCGGGACTAGCGGGAGATACGAGCAGTACTTC. This encodes CSAGTSGRYEQYF.

V usage is TRBV2 and J usage is TRBJ2-1; TRBD1 matches 8 bases. This CDR3 has 13 residues. CDR1 and CDR2 from the germline V gene are SNHLY and FYNNEI. Trimming took 5 bases from V and 10 from J; bases not matched to a gene: 7. CDR3 region: CASSSRGRYEQFF. The CDR3 DNA reads TGTGCCAGCAGTAGCAGGGGGCGCTACGAGCAGTTCTTC. Drawing the rest from reference TRBV2 and TRBJ2-1, the complete variable domain is EPEVTQTPSHQVTQMGQEVILRCVPISNHLYFYWYRQILGQKVEFLVSFYNNEISEKSEIFDDQFSVERPDGSNFTLKIRSTKLEDSAMYFCASSSRGRYEQFFGPGTRLTVL.

To note about this clone: At one of its ends the junction is not consistent with the germline gene, which may arise from a read error. CDR3 amino acids: CASSPPYQGATTNEKLFF. As DNA, the CDR3 is TGTGCCAGCTCCCCACCTTATCAGGGGGCGACTACTAATGAAAAACTGTTTTTT. J is TRBJ1-4 and V is TRBV18; 8 bases match TRBD1. From germline, CDR1 is KGHSH and CDR2 LQKENI. The CDR3 spans 18 residues.

The genes are TRBV28 and TRBJ1-3, with D maybe TRBD1 (6 bases). CDR1 and CDR2 (germline): MDHEN, SYDVKM. This CDR3 comprises 14 residues. Trimming left V 6 bases short and J 0 bases short, with 9 bases between. The CDR3 spells CASRTGLSGNTIYF. The CDR3 nucleotides read TGTGCCAGCAGAACAGGGCTCTCTGGAAACACCATATATTTT.

The chain combines TRBV5-1 with TRBJ1-5; D gene uncertain. CDR3 size: 15 residues. CDR1 is SGHRS, CDR2 YFSETQ, per germline. V lost 4 bases to trimming and J lost 9 bases, with 20 bases between them. The CDR3 region has the DNA TGCGCCAGCAGCATTGGAGGGATCCCCGGATGGCCCCAGCATTTT. Encoded protein: CASSIGGIPGWPQHF.

Only one count was recorded for this clone. The V and J genes are TRBV29-1 and TRBJ2-7; D may be TRBD1 (5 bases). The V end was cut by 3 bases, the J end by 4 bases, with 25 bases between. This CDR3 is 17 amino acids long. Germline CDR1 SQVTM, CDR2 ANQGSEA. The CDR3 is CSVENITGAPIPYEQYF. The CDR3 DNA reads TGCAGCGTTGAGAATATTACAGGCGCGCCCATCCCTTACGAGCAGTACTTC.

The chain uses TRBV18 and TRBJ1-2; D not resolved. The germline CDR1 and CDR2 sequences are KGHSH and LQKENI. The CDR3 loop spans 11 amino acids. With 2 bases removed from V and 7 bases from J, the gap between germline ends came to 5 bases. CDR3 protein: CASSPEGGYTF. CDR3 coding DNA: TGTGCCAGCTCACCAGAGGGTGGCTACACCTTC.

The V gene is TRBV9, the J gene TRBJ1-1; 8 bases align to TRBD1. The CDR3 sequence is 13 residues long. Per the germline V gene, CDR1 is SGDLS and CDR2 is YYNGEE. Trimming cost V 5 bases and J 4 bases; bases outside gene matches: 4. The CDR3 loop is CASSEGQGTEAFF. The CDR3 coding sequence is TGTGCCAGCAGTGAAGGACAGGGCACTGAAGCTTTCTTT.

This clone has just one count. The chain joins TRBV28 to TRBJ2-1, with 13 bases aligning to TRBD2. Germline V gene sequence: CDR1 MDHEN, CDR2 SYDVKM. Losses at the gene ends were 7 bases for V and 2 bases for J; bases not matched to a gene: 5. The CDR3 runs 16 residues. The CDR3 spells CASTRTSGGTYNEQFF. The DNA for the CDR3 is TGTGCCAGCACTCGGACTAGCGGGGGAACCTACAATGAGCAGTTCTTC.

The chain uses TRBV5-1 and TRBJ2-1; possibly TRBD1 for D (6 bases). CDR3 length: 17 residues. Germline CDR1 reads SGHRS; CDR2 reads YFSETQ. Trimming left V 4 bases short and J 1 base short, with 18 bases between. CDR3 loop: CASSRETGKGSYNEQFF. The CDR3 DNA reads as TGCGCCAGCAGCAGAGAAACAGGGAAGGGATCCTACAATGAGCAGTTCTTC.

Only one count was recorded for this clone. The chain couples TRBV18 to TRBJ2-2; 7 bases are shared with TRBD1. Germline loops: CDR1 KGHSH, CDR2 LQKENI. V lost 4 bases and J lost 6; bases outside the gene matches: 11. This CDR3 is built from 16 residues. Here the CDR3 reads CASSQRTGAQPGELFF. CDR3 in DNA: TGTGCCAGCTCACAGCGTACAGGGGCCCAACCCGGGGAGCTGTTTTTT.